This TCR beta chain was sequenced in a study of identical twins. Using its own MiXCR run on the 5' RACE reads, TCRdb lists one record per CDR3 protein. Among about 700,000 distinct CDR3 sequences, less than 10% were seen once, and the ten largest hold more than 0.75%. The CDR3 has 15 residues. Germline CDR1 is SGHDT and CDR2 is YYEEEE. With V trimmed by 1 base and J by 6 bases, 7 bases remained unmatched. The same sample was also used in a study of yellow fever vaccine responses in identical twins. That work contributes: Reportedly, the T cell response mounted by twins to vaccine seemed partly convergent, partly personalized.

Input material: PBMCs. The sequence came from a woman between 18 and 29 years old in good health. The chain couples TRBV5-6 to TRBJ2-1, with 7 bases fitting TRBD1. The CDR3: CASSLPGQSTNEQFF. CDR3 DNA sequence: TGTGCCAGCAGCTTGCCGGGACAGTCAACCAATGAGCAGTTCTTC. The full variable domain, in which reference TRBV5-6 and TRBJ2-1 provide the parts outside the CDR3, is DAGVTQSPTHLIKTRGQQVTLRCSPKSGHDTVSWYQQALGQGPQFIFQYYEEEERQRGNFPDRFSGHQFPNYSSELNVNALLLGDSALYLCASSLPGQSTNEQFFGPGTRLTVL.